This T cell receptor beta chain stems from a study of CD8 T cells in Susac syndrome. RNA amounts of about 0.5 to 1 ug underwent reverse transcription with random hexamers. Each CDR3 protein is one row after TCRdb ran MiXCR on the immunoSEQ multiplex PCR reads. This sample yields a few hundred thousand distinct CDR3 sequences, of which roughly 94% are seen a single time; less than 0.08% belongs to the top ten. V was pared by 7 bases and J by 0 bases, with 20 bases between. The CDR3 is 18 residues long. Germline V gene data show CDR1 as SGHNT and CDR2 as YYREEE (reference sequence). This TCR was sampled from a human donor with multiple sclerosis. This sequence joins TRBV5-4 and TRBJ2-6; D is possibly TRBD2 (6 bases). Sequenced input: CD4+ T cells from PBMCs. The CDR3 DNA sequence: TGTGCCAGCCACTTAGGCGCGGGGCGGGGCTCTGGGGCCAACGTCCTGACTTTC. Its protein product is CASHLGAGRGSGANVLTF.